This entry lists 29 T cell receptor beta chains sequenced from one sample in a study of blood T cell repertoires in COVID-19 (dated by TCRdb to between 2020 and 2021). The library was prepared using the immunoSEQ multiplex PCR assay. TCRdb provides this immuneACCESS table in a form limited to in-frame rearrangements. Some clones are lacking; in checked studies, under half of them reflect an unresolved V gene, and why the rest are absent is not known. This sample lists about 220,000 clones; 80% were detected once. The ten largest clones represent about 13% of the sample. The specimen sequenced was peripheral blood. These receptors originate from a human donor in a cohort sampled during active COVID-19.

This clone has only a few counts. This sequence joins TRBV4-2 and TRBJ2-2; 9 nucleotides line up with TRBD1. The germline gives CDR1 LGHNA, CDR2 YNFKEQ. This CDR3 has 17 residues. After removal of 8 bases from V and 4 bases from J, the junction contained 14 bases not matched to a gene. This chain's CDR3 is CASRGHPGQGLTGELFF. Written as DNA, the CDR3 is TGTGCCAGCCGAGGCCACCCGGGACAGGGTCTCACCGGGGAGCTGTTTTTT.

The chain is built from TRBV5-1 and TRBJ1-1; D gene uncertain. Germline CDR1 SGHRS, CDR2 YFSETQ. This CDR3 has 14 amino acids. V lost 5 bases and J 1 base, leaving 12 bases between the germline ends. The CDR3 coding sequence is TGCGCCAGCAGGGGAGCGGACGGGAACACTGAAGCTTTCTTT. Its translation is CASRGADGNTEAFF. Using reference TRBV5-1 and TRBJ1-1 for the parts outside the CDR3, the full variable domain is KAGVTQTPRYLIKTRGQQVTLSCSPISGHRSVSWYQQTPGQGLQFLFEYFSETQRNKGNFPGRFSGRQFSNSRSEMNVSTLELGDSALYLCASRGADGNTEAFFGQGTRLTVV.

This chain links TRBV6-2 or TRBV6-3 with TRBJ2-1, with 10 positions matching TRBD2. CDR1 is MNHEY and CDR2 is SVGEGT in the germline V gene. This CDR3 region has 15 residues. V trimming: 7 bases; J trimming: 8 bases; junction bases outside the gene matches: 11. CDR3 residues: CASTPEREGRYEQFF. CDR3 sequence (DNA): TGTGCCAGCACCCCCGAGCGGGAGGGCCGGTATGAGCAGTTCTTC.

CDR3 sequence reads: CASSLRAGNTEAFF. Written as DNA, the CDR3 is TGTGCCAGCAGCTTACGTGCAGGGAACACTGAAGCTTTCTTT. The gene calls are TRBV7-9 and TRBJ1-1; D uncertain. This CDR3 is 14 amino acids long. Germline lookup yields CDR1 SEHNR and CDR2 FQNEAQ (reference sequence). Trimming stripped 2 bases from V and 1 base from J, with 8 bases between.

The genes are TRBV10-3 and TRBJ1-4; 7 positions agree with TRBD1. The CDR3 length is 14 residues. Germline CDR1 ENHRY, CDR2 SYGVKD. V shed 4 bases, J shed 6 bases, and the junction held 5 bases outside the gene matches. The chain's CDR3 is CAISGGDRDEKLFF. The CDR3 nucleotides read TGTGCCATCAGTGGTGGAGACAGGGATGAAAAACTGTTTTTT.

The rearrangement links TRBV6-5 to TRBJ1-1, with a possible D match to TRBD1 (6 bases). Germline loops: CDR1 MNHEY, CDR2 SVGAGI. The CDR3 consists of 15 residues. Deletions cut 10 bases from V and 0 bases from J, with 18 bases between. As DNA, the CDR3 is TGTGCCACCAGGGGAGGGGGGCTTCTGAACACTGAAGCTTTCTTT. This translates into CATRGGGLLNTEAFF.

V usage is TRBV6-4 and J usage is TRBJ2-3, with a weak D call TRBD2 (5 bases). The V end was cut by 0 bases, the J end by 0 bases, with 13 bases between. This CDR3 region has 17 residues. CDR1 and CDR2 from the germline V gene are MRHNA and SNTAGT. CDR3 DNA sequence: TGTGCCAGCAGTGACTCAATGGAGGCGCCTAGCACAGATACGCAGTATTTT. This translates into CASSDSMEAPSTDTQYF.

The V gene is TRBV28, the J gene TRBJ2-7; the match to TRBD1 covers 9 bases. Germline loops: CDR1 MDHEN, CDR2 SYDVKM. The CDR3 spans 14 residues. Losses at the gene ends were 3 bases for V and 6 bases for J; bases not matched to a gene: 6. The CDR3 sequence is CASSFSGTGIEQYF. The CDR3 DNA follows: TGTGCCAGCAGTTTTTCCGGGACAGGGATCGAGCAGTACTTC. Drawing the rest from reference TRBV28 and TRBJ2-7, the complete variable domain is DVKVTQSSRYLVKRTGEKVFLECVQDMDHENMFWYRQDPGLGLRLIYFSYDVKMKEKGDIPEGYSVSREKKERFSLILESASTNQTSMYLCASSFSGTGIEQYFGPGTRLTVT.

This chain uses TRBV11-2 with TRBJ1-2, with 10 bases aligning to TRBD1. Germline CDR1 is SGHAT and CDR2 is FQNNGV. V shed 3 bases, J shed 6 bases, and the junction held 4 bases outside the gene matches. The length of the CDR3 is 14 residues. CDR3 coding DNA: TGTGCCAGCAGCTTGGGACAGGGGCCAGATGGCTACACCTTC. Translated: CASSLGQGPDGYTF.

The V call is TRBV5-6, the J call TRBJ2-7, with a possible D match to TRBD1 (6 bases). Germline loops: CDR1 SGHDT, CDR2 YYEEEE. The ends were cut back, 2 bases at V and 2 bases at J, with 14 bases in the middle. CDR3 size: 15 residues. The CDR3 reads CASSFRDTGTYEQYF. The DNA of the CDR3 is TGTGCCAGCAGCTTTCGGGACACAGGCACCTACGAGCAGTACTTC.

This clone was counted only a few times. V usage is TRBV27 and J usage is TRBJ1-2, with D maybe TRBD1 (6 bases). V was trimmed by 5 bases and J by 7 bases, leaving 17 bases between them. Germline CDR1 is MNHEY and CDR2 is SMNVEV (reference sequence). This CDR3 has 14 amino acids. Here the CDR3 reads CASSPYQGSAGYTF. CDR3 coding DNA: TGTGCCAGCAGTCCCTATCAGGGGTCTGCTGGCTACACCTTC.

The rearrangement uses TRBV7-2 and TRBJ2-3; D remains ambiguous. CDR3 length: 15 residues. V lost 0 bases, J lost 0 bases, and 7 bases lay in between. Looked up from germline, CDR1 is SGHTA and CDR2 is FQGNSA. The chain's CDR3 is CASSLAGKSTDTQYF. CDR3 coding DNA: TGTGCCAGCAGCTTAGCTGGCAAGAGCACAGATACGCAGTATTTT.

The chain's CDR3 is CASSPQGLAEAFF. The CDR3 nucleotides read TGTGCCAGCTCACCACAGGGGTTGGCTGAAGCTTTCTTT. The gene calls are TRBV18 and TRBJ1-1, with D tentatively TRBD1 (5 bases). CDR3 length: 13 residues. Trimming removed 1 base from V and 6 bases from J, with 9 bases in between. The germline V gene has CDR1 KGHSH and CDR2 LQKENI.

This clone was found once. This chain connects TRBV15 to TRBJ2-1; 7 nucleotides align to TRBD1. The CDR3 extends over 15 amino acids. Trimming cost V 5 bases and J 0 bases; bases outside gene matches: 4. Germline V CDR1 and CDR2: LNHNV, YYDKDF (reference sequence). The CDR3 here is CATSRTGRSYNEQFF. The CDR3 DNA is TGTGCCACCAGCCGGACAGGCCGCTCCTACAATGAGCAGTTCTTC.

The gene calls are TRBV28 and TRBJ1-5; 7 bases align to TRBD1. CDR1 MDHEN and CDR2 SYDVKM come from the germline V gene. The CDR3 runs to 16 residues. V dropped 6 bases and J dropped 2; count of bases not matched to a gene: 10. Here the CDR3 reads CASSAAGRGGNQPQHF. CDR3 DNA sequence: TGTGCCAGCAGCGCGGCGGGCAGGGGGGGCAATCAGCCCCAGCATTTT.

The rearrangement links TRBV14 to TRBJ1-2, with 9 bases that match TRBD1. Germline-derived CDR1 and CDR2 are SGHDN and FVKESK. V lost 10 bases, J lost 7 bases, and 10 bases stayed unmatched. This CDR3 comprises 13 residues. The CDR3 region is CAIRGQGSPGYTF. The CDR3 coding sequence is TGTGCCATCCGCGGACAGGGGAGCCCTGGCTACACCTTC.

This clone showed up just a few times. The chain has TRBV28 and TRBJ1-1, with 9 bases aligning to TRBD1. CDR3 size: 15 residues. CDR1 and CDR2 from the germline V gene are MDHEN and SYDVKM. V dropped 5 bases and J dropped 5; count of bases not matched to a gene: 9. Written as DNA, the CDR3 is TGTGCCAGCAGTCCCATGACAGGGGGGGGTACTGAAGCTTTCTTT. Its translation is CASSPMTGGGTEAFF.

The gene calls are TRBV7-2 and TRBJ1-5; 9 bases match TRBD1. Germline loops: CDR1 SGHTA, CDR2 FQGNSA. Trimming removed 2 bases from V and 4 bases from J; junction bases left unmatched: 6. This CDR3 spans 16 amino acids. CDR3 bases: TGTGCCAGCAGCTTAAGCCCGGACAGGGGAAATCAGCCCCAGCATTTT. This encodes CASSLSPDRGNQPQHF. The variable domain in full, completed from reference TRBV7-2 and TRBJ1-5, reads GAGVSQSPSNKVTEKGKDVELRCDPISGHTALYWYRQSLGQGLEFLIYFQGNSAPDKSGLPSDRFSAERTGGSVSTLTIQRTQQEDSAVYLCASSLSPDRGNQPQHFGDGTRLSIL.

This chain uses TRBV19 with TRBJ2-3; D call uncertain. Germline CDR1 reads LNHDA; CDR2 reads SQIVND (reference sequence). CDR3 size: 16 residues. Trimming stripped 1 base from V and 0 bases from J, with 11 bases between. The CDR3 loop is CASSIGVSVSTDTQYF. The CDR3 DNA follows: TGTGCCAGTAGTATAGGTGTGTCCGTAAGCACAGATACGCAGTATTTT.

The V and J genes are TRBV3-1 (or the pseudogene TRBV3-2) and TRBJ2-7; unclear D gene. Trimming pared 4 bases from V and 0 bases from J, leaving 10 bases between. Germline lookup yields CDR1 LGHDT and CDR2 YNNKEL (reference sequence). The CDR3 has 14 amino acids. Here the CDR3 DNA reads TGTGCCAGCAGCCCGATAGCTAGCTCCTACGAGCAGTACTTC. Its translation is CASSPIASSYEQYF.

This clone was detected a few times. The rearrangement joins TRBV3-1 (or the pseudogene TRBV3-2) to TRBJ2-3; TRBD2 aligns across 9 bases. The CDR3 covers 19 residues. Germline V gives CDR1 LGHDT, CDR2 YNNKEL (reference sequence). Trimming at V came to 0 bases and at J to 2 bases, leaving 12 bases not matched to a gene. DNA of the CDR3: TGTGCCAGCAGCCAAGAAGGTGTAGCTAGCGGGGAGTCCACAGATACGCAGTATTTT. Its protein product is CASSQEGVASGESTDTQYF.

This chain joins TRBV7-9 and TRBJ2-7, with D maybe TRBD1 (6 bases). The CDR3 consists of 15 residues. The ends were cut back, 4 bases at V and 3 bases at J, with 16 bases in the middle. CDR1 and CDR2 (germline): SEHNR, FQNEAQ (reference sequence). The CDR3 protein is CASSSLDSAHYEQYF. Written as DNA, the CDR3 is TGTGCCAGCAGCTCGTTGGACAGTGCACACTACGAGCAGTACTTC.

The V and J genes are TRBV27 and TRBJ1-2; no clear D gene. Trimming pared 5 bases from V and 8 bases from J, leaving 18 bases between. The CDR3 has 14 residues. Germline CDR1 is MNHEY and CDR2 is SMNVEV (reference sequence). This CDR3 reads CASSLTGPWRGYTF. DNA of the CDR3: TGTGCCAGCAGTCTGACCGGGCCTTGGAGGGGCTACACCTTC.

The chain combines TRBV11-2 with TRBJ2-3; TRBD2 aligns across 11 bases. J gave up 0 bases and V 5 bases, and 7 bases lay outside the gene matches. This CDR3 spans 17 amino acids. Germline V gene lookup returns CDR1 SGHAT and CDR2 FQNNGV. DNA for the CDR3: TGTGCCAGCAGCCCTCGACTAGCGGGGTCTAGCACAGATACGCAGTATTTT. Protein sequence: CASSPRLAGSSTDTQYF.

This rearrangement joins TRBV18 to TRBJ2-1; 9 bases fit TRBD1. Germline V lookup: CDR1 KGHSH, CDR2 LQKENI. Trimming at V came to 2 bases and at J to 0 bases, leaving 2 bases not matched to a gene. CDR3 length equals 16 residues. The CDR3 region has the DNA TGTGCCAGCTCACCATCGACAGGGGGCTCCTACAATGAGCAGTTCTTC. Its translation is CASSPSTGGSYNEQFF. The entire variable domain, with the rest obtained from reference TRBV18 and TRBJ2-1, is as follows: NAGVMQNPRHLVRRRGQEARLRCSPMKGHSHVYWYRQLPEEGLKFMVYLQKENIIDESGMPKERFSAEFPKEGPSILRIQQVVRGDSAAYFCASSPSTGGSYNEQFFGPGTRLTVL.

The chain employs TRBV18 and TRBJ1-4; 7 positions match TRBD1. J was trimmed by 5 bases and V by 3 bases; bases with no gene match: 6. In germline, CDR1 is KGHSH, CDR2 LQKENI. The CDR3 is made up of 15 amino acids. The CDR3: CASSPRTGGNEKLFF. CDR3 coding DNA: TGTGCCAGCTCACCTAGGACAGGTGGGAATGAAAAACTGTTTTTT. Looking up the rest from reference TRBV18 and TRBJ1-4 gives the full variable domain: NAGVMQNPRHLVRRRGQEARLRCSPMKGHSHVYWYRQLPEEGLKFMVYLQKENIIDESGMPKERFSAEFPKEGPSILRIQQVVRGDSAAYFCASSPRTGGNEKLFFGSGTQLSVL.

V is TRBV5-1 and J is TRBJ2-2; D is perhaps TRBD1 (6 bases). V lost 5 bases to trimming and J lost 0 bases, with 11 bases between them. This CDR3 has 15 residues. CDR1 SGHRS and CDR2 YFSETQ come from the germline V gene. The DNA for the CDR3 is TGCGCCAGCAGGTCAGGGGTTCCGAACACCGGGGAGCTGTTTTTT. Encoded protein: CASRSGVPNTGELFF.

A word on this clone: The same CDR3 arises from other DNA sequences in this sample as well. The chain couples TRBV11-3 to TRBJ2-5; D gene uncertain. CDR3 length: 13 amino acids. Germline CDR1 SGHNT, CDR2 YENEEA. V lost 1 base to trimming and J lost 2 bases, with 5 bases between them. CDR3 bases: TGTGCCAGCAGCTTAGGAGGTCAAGAGACCCAGTACTTC. This gives the protein CASSLGGQETQYF.

J is TRBJ1-2 and V is TRBV27; TRBD1 might be the D (5 bases). The CDR3 spans 13 residues. CDR1 and CDR2 from the germline V gene are MNHEY and SMNVEV (reference sequence). V was pared by 5 bases and J by 7 bases, with 14 bases between. Written as DNA, the CDR3 is TGTGCCAGCAGTCTCAGGGTACGGAGTGGCTACACCTTC. Protein product: CASSLRVRSGYTF.